This T cell receptor (beta chain) was sequenced for a study of shared clonotypes between healthy human individuals. Study findings and constraints: Relative to their counterparts shared across all four donors, non-shared clonotypes exhibited diminished generation probabilities. A handful of donors showed sharing of about 4.8% of naive CD4 clonotypes.

A CD45RA+ naive subset and a CD45RA-negative memory subset were split from CD4+ cells. Comments on this clone: What it binds is not known.

Sequencing was at deep level. Profiled with immunoSEQ multiplex PCR; TCRdb holds only in-frame clones, not every one. This sample has about 2.4 million clones; more than 80% occur once, and the top ten carry over 0.12%. With 4 bases clipped from V and 1 base from J, the junction kept 7 bases outside the gene matches. The CDR3 is 16 amino acids. CDR1 is SGHRS and CDR2 is YFSETQ in the germline V gene. This chain joins TRBV5-1 and TRBJ2-5; 10 bases line up with TRBD2. Sequences were obtained from naive CD4+ T cells sorted from blood. As for subset: CD45RA+ positively selected. The TCR originated in a man aged 18-30 years in good health. As DNA, the CDR3 is TGCGCCAGCAGCCTACCAGCGGGGGGGGTCCAAGAGACCCAGTACTTC. Protein sequence: CASSLPAGGVQETQYF.